This T cell receptor beta chain originates from a study of T-cell memory formation after mild COVID-19. Turning to the study itself: The TCR clusters were mostly specific to one donor. Study-level results: Chiefly within CM and EM were the contracting CD4+ clones; CD8+ ones were within EMRA. Clones contracting day 15 to 85 were balanced CD4/CD8; later expanders leaned CD4+.

5'RACE primed at constant segments yielded TCR alpha and TCR beta cDNA libraries bearing sample barcodes and UMIs. TCRdb reprocessed the 5' RACE reads with MiXCR, giving one entry per CDR3 protein. The sample contains 65,000 to 90,000 distinct CDR3 sequences, about 15% of which appear only once. A word on this clonotype: Its antigen remains unknown.

The sample comprised PBMCs or a T cell subset sorted from them (not recorded which). The TCR originated in an adult woman who had mild COVID-19 (a few samples of this study predate the infection). Cell type and time point are not known.

This CDR3 reads CASGQLYEQYF. CDR3 coding DNA: TGTGCCAGCGGACAACTCTACGAGCAGTACTTC. The chain is built from TRBV12-3 or TRBV12-4 and TRBJ2-7; possible D gene TRBD1, 5 bases. The CDR3 has 11 residues. V lost 8 bases and J lost 3, with 8 bases in between.